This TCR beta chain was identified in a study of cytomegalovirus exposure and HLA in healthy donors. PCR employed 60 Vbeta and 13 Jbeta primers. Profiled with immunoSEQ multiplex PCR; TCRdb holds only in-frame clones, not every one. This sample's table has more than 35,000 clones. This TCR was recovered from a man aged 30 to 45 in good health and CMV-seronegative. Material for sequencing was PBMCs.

The DNA for the CDR3 is TGTGCCATCTCACCTAGTCCCTACGAGCAGTACTTC. Protein sequence: CAISPSPYEQYF. The chain links TRBV10-3 to TRBJ2-7; D ambiguous. This CDR3 is built from 12 residues. Germline-derived CDR1 and CDR2 are ENHRY and SYGVKD. The V end lost 8 bases, the J end lost 2 bases, and 10 bases lay between the germline ends.